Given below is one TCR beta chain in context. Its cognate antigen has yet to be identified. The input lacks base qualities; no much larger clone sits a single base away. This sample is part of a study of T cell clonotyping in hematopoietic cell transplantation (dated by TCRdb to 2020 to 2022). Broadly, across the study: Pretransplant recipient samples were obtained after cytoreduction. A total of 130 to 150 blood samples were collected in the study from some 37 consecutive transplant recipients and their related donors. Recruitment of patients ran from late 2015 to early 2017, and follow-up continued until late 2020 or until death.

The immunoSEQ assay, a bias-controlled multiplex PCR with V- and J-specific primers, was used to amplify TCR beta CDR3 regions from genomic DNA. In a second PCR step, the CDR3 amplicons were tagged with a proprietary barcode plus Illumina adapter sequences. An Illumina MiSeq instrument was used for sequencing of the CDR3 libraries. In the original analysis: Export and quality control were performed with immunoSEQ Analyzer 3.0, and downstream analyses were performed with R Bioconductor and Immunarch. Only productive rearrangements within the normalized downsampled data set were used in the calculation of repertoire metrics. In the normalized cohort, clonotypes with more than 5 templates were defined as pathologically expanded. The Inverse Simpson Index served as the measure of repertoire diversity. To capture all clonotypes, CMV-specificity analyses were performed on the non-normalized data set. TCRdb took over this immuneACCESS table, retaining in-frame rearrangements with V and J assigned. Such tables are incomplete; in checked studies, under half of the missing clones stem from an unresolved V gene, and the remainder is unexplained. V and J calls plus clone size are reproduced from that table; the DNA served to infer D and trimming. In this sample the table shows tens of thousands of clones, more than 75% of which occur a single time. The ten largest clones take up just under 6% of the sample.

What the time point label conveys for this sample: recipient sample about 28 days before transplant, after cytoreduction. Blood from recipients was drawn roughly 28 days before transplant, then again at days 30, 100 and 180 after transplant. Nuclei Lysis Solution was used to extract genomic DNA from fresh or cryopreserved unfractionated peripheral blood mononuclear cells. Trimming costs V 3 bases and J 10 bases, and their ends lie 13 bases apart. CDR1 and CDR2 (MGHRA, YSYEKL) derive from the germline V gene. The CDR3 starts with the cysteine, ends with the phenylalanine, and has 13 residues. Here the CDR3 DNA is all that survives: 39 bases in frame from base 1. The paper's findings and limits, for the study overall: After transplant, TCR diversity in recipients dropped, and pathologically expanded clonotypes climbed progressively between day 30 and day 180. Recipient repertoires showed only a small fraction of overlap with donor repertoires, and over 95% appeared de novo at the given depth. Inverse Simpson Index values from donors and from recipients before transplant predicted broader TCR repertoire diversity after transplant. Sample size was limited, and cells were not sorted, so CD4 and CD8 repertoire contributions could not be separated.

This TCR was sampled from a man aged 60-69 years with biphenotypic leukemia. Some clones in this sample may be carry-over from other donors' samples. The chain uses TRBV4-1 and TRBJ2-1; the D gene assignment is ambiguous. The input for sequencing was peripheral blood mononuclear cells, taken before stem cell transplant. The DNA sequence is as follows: TGCGCCAGCAGCCAGGAGACACTCAAAGAGCAGTTCTTC. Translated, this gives CASSQETLKEQFF.